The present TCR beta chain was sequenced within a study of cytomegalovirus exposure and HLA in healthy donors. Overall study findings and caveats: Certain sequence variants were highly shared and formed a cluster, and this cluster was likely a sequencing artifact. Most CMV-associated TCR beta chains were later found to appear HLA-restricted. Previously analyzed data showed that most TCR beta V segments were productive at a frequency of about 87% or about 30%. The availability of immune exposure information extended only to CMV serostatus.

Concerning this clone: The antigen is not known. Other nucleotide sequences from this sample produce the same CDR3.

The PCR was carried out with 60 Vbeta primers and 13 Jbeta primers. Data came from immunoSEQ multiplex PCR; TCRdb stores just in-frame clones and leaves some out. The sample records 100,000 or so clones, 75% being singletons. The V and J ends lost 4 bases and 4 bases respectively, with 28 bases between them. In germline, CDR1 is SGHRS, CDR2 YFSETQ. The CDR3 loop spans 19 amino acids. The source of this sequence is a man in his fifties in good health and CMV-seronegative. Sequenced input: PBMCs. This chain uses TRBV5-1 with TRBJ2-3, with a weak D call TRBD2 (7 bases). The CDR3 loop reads CASSPQGSVAGAAPDTQYF. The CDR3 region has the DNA TGCGCCAGCAGCCCCCAGGGGTCCGTTGCGGGGGCGGCCCCAGATACGCAGTATTTT. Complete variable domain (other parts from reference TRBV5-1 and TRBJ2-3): KAGVTQTPRYLIKTRGQQVTLSCSPISGHRSVSWYQQTPGQGLQFLFEYFSETQRNKGNFPGRFSGRQFSNSRSEMNVSTLELGDSALYLCASSPQGSVAGAAPDTQYFGPGTRLTVL.